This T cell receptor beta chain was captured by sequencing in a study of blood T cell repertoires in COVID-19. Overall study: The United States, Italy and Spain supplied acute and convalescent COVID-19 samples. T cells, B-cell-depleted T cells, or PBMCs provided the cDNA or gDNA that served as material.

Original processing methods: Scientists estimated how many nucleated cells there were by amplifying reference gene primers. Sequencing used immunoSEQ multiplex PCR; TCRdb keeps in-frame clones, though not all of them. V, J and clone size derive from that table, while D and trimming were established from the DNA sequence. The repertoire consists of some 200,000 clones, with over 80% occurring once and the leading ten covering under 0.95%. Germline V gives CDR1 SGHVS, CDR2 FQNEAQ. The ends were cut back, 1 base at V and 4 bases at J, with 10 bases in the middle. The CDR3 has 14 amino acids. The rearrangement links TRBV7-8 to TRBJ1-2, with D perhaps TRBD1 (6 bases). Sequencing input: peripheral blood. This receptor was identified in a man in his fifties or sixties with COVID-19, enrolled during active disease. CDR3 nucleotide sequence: TGTGCCAGCAGCTTAGGGGGGCAGGCCTATGGCTACACCTTC. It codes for CASSLGGQAYGYTF. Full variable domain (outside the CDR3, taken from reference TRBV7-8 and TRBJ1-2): GAGVSQSPRYKVAKRGQDVALRCDPISGHVSLFWYQQALGQGPEFLTYFQNEAQLDKSGLPSDRFFAERPEGSVSTLKIQRTQQEDSAVYLCASSLGGQAYGYTFGSGTRLTVV.